This entry features one T cell receptor (beta chain) sequence. The source of the sample is a study of blood T cell repertoires in COVID-19. Study-level background: T cells, B-cell-depleted T cells, or PBMCs supplied cDNA or gDNA.

The protocol was immunoSEQ multiplex PCR, while the TCRdb copy is restricted to in-frame clones and leaves out a portion. The sample includes tens of thousands of clones, 60% to 80% of them seen just once. The germline gives CDR1 MNHEY, CDR2 SMNVEV (reference sequence). Trimming left V 5 bases short and J 6 bases short, with 10 bases between. The length of the CDR3 is 13 residues. The sequence was collected from a woman aged 65 to 85 with acute or convalescent COVID-19. The chain is built from TRBV27 and TRBJ1-4; D is unclear. Sequenced material: peripheral blood. The CDR3 loop is CASSPRRDEKLFF. CDR3 sequence (DNA): TGTGCCAGCAGTCCGCGACGGGATGAAAAACTGTTTTTT.